What follows are 24 T cell receptor beta chains derived from one specimen sequenced in a study of blood T cell repertoires in COVID-19. TCRdb keeps only in-frame clones here, not all; method: immunoSEQ multiplex PCR. The repertoire holds 200,000 to 250,000 clones, with 90% to 95% as singletons. The sequencing sample was made of peripheral blood. The receptors here all came from a man aged 25-45 years with acute or convalescent COVID-19.

This clone was observed a single time. The chain has TRBV9 and TRBJ1-3; the D gene is possibly TRBD1 (6 bases). The CDR3 contains 15 residues. Germline CDR1 SGDLS, CDR2 YYNGEE. V was cut by 3 bases and J by 4 bases, with 14 bases left in between. Written as DNA, the CDR3 is TGTGCCAGCAGCGGGGCCGCGGGGGCCGGAAACACCATATATTTT. Translating gives CASSGAAGAGNTIYF.

J is TRBJ2-1 and V is TRBV5-4, with 8 bases fitting TRBD1. V lost 3 bases to trimming and J lost 5 bases; unmatched junction nucleotides: 1. CDR3 length: 13 residues. Germline CDR1 is SGHNT and CDR2 is YYREEE (reference sequence). CDR3 amino acids: CASSSDRDNEQFF. CDR3 nucleotide sequence: TGTGCCAGCAGCTCGGACAGGGACAATGAGCAGTTCTTC.

The rearrangement joins TRBV6-5 to TRBJ2-2; D unclear. The CDR3 loop spans 15 amino acids. V lost 2 bases and J lost 5, with 12 bases in between. The V gene's germline CDR1 is MNHEY and CDR2 SVGAGI. CDR3 amino acids: CASSYLRISTGELFF. The CDR3 DNA reads as TGTGCCAGCAGTTACCTGAGAATCTCTACCGGGGAGCTGTTTTTT.

This clone was seen a few times. The V and J genes are TRBV5-6 and TRBJ2-1, with a weak D call TRBD2 (6 bases). This CDR3 is built from 13 residues. From germline, CDR1 is SGHDT and CDR2 YYEEEE. V was pared by 3 bases and J by 6 bases, with 10 bases between. The CDR3 region is CASSSGLRNEQFF. As DNA, the CDR3 is TGTGCCAGCAGCTCGGGACTTCGCAATGAGCAGTTCTTC.

The chain recombines TRBV27 with TRBJ1-3; 8 nucleotides agree with TRBD1. The CDR3 consists of 15 residues. Germline lookup yields CDR1 MNHEY and CDR2 SMNVEV (reference sequence). J was trimmed by 2 bases and V by 3 bases; bases with no gene match: 3. This chain's CDR3 is CASSLGQATGNTIYF. The CDR3 coding sequence is TGTGCCAGCAGTTTGGGACAGGCGACTGGAAACACCATATATTTT.

In regard to this clone: The junction differs from germline at one of its ends, possibly a read error. This chain connects TRBV2 to TRBJ1-6, with a weak D call TRBD1 (5 bases). Germline loops: CDR1 SNHLY, CDR2 FYNNEI. The CDR3 consists of 15 residues. CDR3 bases: TGTGCCAGCGGTGATATGGGGGGAAATAATTCACCCCTCCACTTT. Translated, it gives CASGDMGGNNSPLHF.

The chain has TRBV30 and TRBJ2-7; TRBD1 aligns across 9 bases. CDR3 size: 15 residues. Germline CDR1 is GTSNPN and CDR2 is SVGIG (reference sequence). The junction had 11 bases not matched to a gene; V was cut back by 4 bases and J by 4 bases. The CDR3 DNA sequence: TGTGCCTGGAAAGACGCCGGGACAGGGCTGTACGAGCAGTACTTC. It translates to CAWKDAGTGLYEQYF.

The chain joins TRBV5-1 to TRBJ2-5; 9 positions agree with TRBD2. With V trimmed by 4 bases and J by 2 bases, 6 bases remained unmatched. The CDR3 has 15 residues. Germline values: CDR1 SGHRS, CDR2 YFSETQ. The CDR3 loop is CASSRGAGGQETQYF. Written as DNA, the CDR3 is TGCGCCAGCAGCCGCGGAGCGGGGGGACAAGAGACCCAGTACTTC. Filled out from reference TRBV5-1 and TRBJ2-5, the complete variable domain reads KAGVTQTPRYLIKTRGQQVTLSCSPISGHRSVSWYQQTPGQGLQFLFEYFSETQRNKGNFPGRFSGRQFSNSRSEMNVSTLELGDSALYLCASSRGAGGQETQYFGPGTRLLVL.

This chain joins TRBV9 and TRBJ2-1; D is undetermined. CDR1 and CDR2 (germline): SGDLS, YYNGEE. V lost 1 base and J 4 bases, leaving 15 bases between the germline ends. CDR3 length: 16 amino acids. The CDR3 DNA reads as TGTGCCAGCAGCGTAAGTGACACCATCTGGTACAATGAGCAGTTCTTC. It specifies CASSVSDTIWYNEQFF. The full variable domain, with the rest looked up from reference TRBV9 and TRBJ2-1, is DSGVTQTPKHLITATGQRVTLRCSPRSGDLSVYWYQQSLDQGLQFLIQYYNGEERAKGNILERFSAQQFPDLHSELNLSSLELGDSALYFCASSVSDTIWYNEQFFGPGTRLTVL.

This sequence joins TRBV20-1 and TRBJ2-3; D might be TRBD1 (5 bases). Germline V gene sequence: CDR1 DFQATT, CDR2 SNEGSKA (reference sequence). This CDR3 is built from 10 residues. The CDR3: CSPKGDTQYF. The CDR3 DNA reads as TGCAGCCCAAAGGGGGATACGCAGTATTTT.

This chain uses TRBV7-3 with TRBJ2-7; the D gene is possibly TRBD1 (6 bases). Germline values: CDR1 SGHTA, CDR2 FQGTGA. This CDR3 region has 13 residues. V shed 3 bases and J shed 4 bases, with 10 bases lying between them. The CDR3 nucleotides are TGTGCCAGCAGCTTGACCCAGGGGTACGAGCAGTACTTC. It translates to CASSLTQGYEQYF.

This clone was recorded only once. The chain uses TRBV30 and TRBJ2-3; weak D call: TRBD2 (7 bases). V was cut by 2 bases and J by 4 bases, with 16 bases left in between. The CDR3 covers 15 residues. Looked up from germline, CDR1 is GTSNPN and CDR2 is SVGIG (reference sequence). CDR3 DNA: TGTGCCTGGAGTCTTTTAAGGGGGAGGGCAGATACGCAGTATTTT. Amino acid sequence: CAWSLLRGRADTQYF.

This clone was seen only once. The chain has TRBV28 and TRBJ2-1, with 11 bases fitting TRBD2. J gave up 1 base and V 6 bases, and 20 bases lay outside the gene matches. The V gene's germline CDR1 is MDHEN and CDR2 SYDVKM. The CDR3 length is 21 residues. CDR3 DNA sequence: TGTGCCAGCAGCCTTACAACCTTTACTAGCGGGAGAACAGGGTCCTACAATGAGCAGTTCTTC. It specifies CASSLTTFTSGRTGSYNEQFF.

The chain uses TRBV28 and TRBJ1-1; 8 nucleotides match TRBD1. The CDR3 runs 12 residues. J gave up 10 bases and V 5 bases, and 6 bases lay outside the gene matches. From germline, CDR1 is MDHEN and CDR2 SYDVKM. The CDR3: CASSIWTGRAFF. The CDR3 nucleotides read TGTGCCAGCAGTATTTGGACAGGGAGAGCTTTCTTT.

This chain connects TRBV5-1 to TRBJ2-1; 14 nucleotides line up with TRBD2. Looked up from germline, CDR1 is SGHRS and CDR2 is YFSETQ. Trimming took 4 bases from V and 8 from J; bases not matched to a gene: 5. The CDR3 has 15 residues. Here the CDR3 reads CASSLTSGGAHEQFF. CDR3 nucleotide sequence: TGCGCCAGCAGCCTGACTAGCGGGGGGGCCCATGAGCAGTTCTTC.

The chain is built from TRBV5-6 and TRBJ2-7, with TRBD2 as a possible D gene (6 bases). This CDR3 comprises 13 residues. CDR1 and CDR2 (germline): SGHDT, YYEEEE. Deletions cut 8 bases from V and 6 bases from J, with 18 bases between. CDR3 in amino acids: CASRGARRGEQYF. Written as DNA, the CDR3 is TGTGCCAGTCGCGGGGCTCGGAGAGGCGAGCAGTACTTC.

This sequence joins TRBV4-1 and TRBJ2-7; 9 bases line up with TRBD2. Trimming removed 0 bases from V and 3 bases from J; junction bases left unmatched: 9. The CDR3 is 17 amino acids. Germline V lookup: CDR1 MGHRA, CDR2 YSYEKL. CDR3 nucleotides: TGCGCCAGCAGCCAAGATCAGCGGAGGACTAGCGTCTACGAGCAGTACTTC. Its protein is CASSQDQRRTSVYEQYF.

This clone occurred once. V gene TRBV5-1 combines with J gene TRBJ2-2, with a weak D call TRBD1 (6 bases). Deletions cut 0 bases from V and 1 base from J, with 7 bases between. The CDR3 is 15 amino acids. Germline V gene lookup returns CDR1 SGHRS and CDR2 YFSETQ. CDR3 sequence (DNA): TGCGCCAGCAGCTTGGCAGGGGTGAACACCGGGGAGCTGTTTTTT. This encodes CASSLAGVNTGELFF.

The chain combines TRBV5-1 with TRBJ2-3; 9 positions agree with TRBD2. Trimming at V came to 1 base and at J to 4 bases, leaving 4 bases not matched to a gene. This CDR3 has 15 amino acids. Per the germline V gene, CDR1 is SGHRS and CDR2 is YFSETQ. CDR3 coding DNA: TGCGCCAGCAGCTTGACCAGCGGGGGGCCAGATACGCAGTATTTT. It codes for CASSLTSGGPDTQYF.

In its sample, this clone was seen once. V and J are TRBV9 and TRBJ2-2, with no clear D. CDR1 is SGDLS and CDR2 is YYNGEE in the germline V gene. V was shortened by 4 bases and J by 6 bases, with 10 bases between the two germline ends. The CDR3 covers 13 residues. The CDR3 region has the DNA TGTGCCAGCAGCCCTAGTTTTTCCGGGGAGCTGTTTTTT. Translating it yields CASSPSFSGELFF.

The chain is built from TRBV25-1 and TRBJ1-2; D ambiguous. V lost 6 bases and J lost 6, with 17 bases in between. The CDR3 consists of 14 residues. From germline, CDR1 is MGHDK and CDR2 SYGVNS. The CDR3: CASRANAIMNGYTF. The CDR3, as DNA: TGTGCCAGCAGGGCAAACGCCATTATGAATGGCTACACCTTC.

This clone was detected only once. This sequence joins TRBV7-2 and TRBJ2-1; D is possibly TRBD2 (6 bases). This CDR3 is 15 amino acids long. CDR1 is SGHTA, CDR2 FQGNSA, per germline. Trimming removed 5 bases from V and 2 bases from J, with 13 bases in between. The CDR3 sequence: CASSPQLAPYNEQFF. In nucleotides, the CDR3 is TGTGCCAGCAGCCCCCAACTAGCCCCCTACAATGAGCAGTTCTTC.

Written as DNA, the CDR3 is TGTGCCAGCTCACCACCTCGGGTGGGCAATGAGCAGTTCTTC. This codes for CASSPPRVGNEQFF. J is TRBJ2-1 and V is TRBV18; D call uncertain. Looked up from germline, CDR1 is KGHSH and CDR2 is LQKENI. The CDR3 spans 14 residues. V lost 0 bases and J lost 6, with 9 bases in between.

The chain employs TRBV2 and TRBJ2-5; no clear D. Germline CDR1 is SNHLY and CDR2 is FYNNEI. Trimming pared 4 bases from V and 2 bases from J, leaving 5 bases between. The CDR3 has 12 amino acids. The CDR3 reads CASSVEQETQYF. The CDR3 DNA follows: TGTGCCAGCAGTGTTGAGCAAGAGACCCAGTACTTC.